The TCR beta chain described here comes from a study of beta chain features in type 1 diabetes. The study, taken as a whole, reports: Possibly, sequencing cDNA over-represented cells that had high TCR expression levels. In every one of the four CD4+ subsets, TCRB CDR3s were moderately but significantly shorter in Type 1 diabetes patients.

Expressed TCRB transcripts were sequenced after all isolated RNA was converted to cDNA. Generated by immunoSEQ multiplex PCR, the TCRdb table keeps only in-frame clones and is missing some. The sample carries approximately 250,000 clones, approximately 10% recorded once. For this clone: Its antigen is undetermined.

The length of the CDR3 is 15 residues. Germline loops: CDR1 SGHRS, CDR2 YFSETQ. J lost 5 bases, V lost 0 bases, and 2 bases had no gene match. A single heparinised blood sample, averaging around 0.11 L, was obtained per donor. The specimen sequenced was naive CD4+ T cells from blood. This TCR derives from a man aged 25-45 years with type 1 diabetes. The J gene is TRBJ1-6, the V gene TRBV5-1; 7 bases align to TRBD1. The CDR3 bases are TGCGCCAGCAGCTTGGAGGGGGCCAATAATTCACCCCTCCACTTT. Translated: CASSLEGANNSPLHF.